Each of the 9 T cell receptor beta chains below was sequenced from the same sample in a study of response to subunit inactivated influenza vaccine. Via MiXCR, TCRdb re-called the RT-PCR reads, giving one row per CDR3 protein. The sample has 560,000 or so distinct CDR3 sequences, less than 10% seen once. Sample: PBMCs from blood, taken around 25 months after vaccination. These receptors were taken from a man aged 50 to 69 who received an inactivated influenza vaccine.

The rearrangement uses TRBV7-9 and TRBJ2-7; 13 positions match TRBD2. J was trimmed by 5 bases and V by 5 bases; bases with no gene match: 3. There are 14 residues in the CDR3. Germline CDR1 reads SEHNR; CDR2 reads FQNEAQ (reference sequence). CDR3 in DNA: TGTGCCAGCAGCACCGGGACTAGCGGGAACGAGCAGTACTTC. Amino acids: CASSTGTSGNEQYF.

The chain recombines TRBV4-1 with TRBJ1-6, with a weak D call TRBD1 (5 bases). V was clipped by 0 bases and J by 0 bases, with 12 bases between them. The CDR3 contains 18 residues. CDR1 is MGHRA, CDR2 YSYEKL, per germline. The DNA of the CDR3 is TGCGCCAGCAGCCAAGATTTTGGGGCTAGCTCCTATAATTCACCCCTCCACTTT. Translated: CASSQDFGASSYNSPLHF.

This clonotype was observed a few times. The rearrangement joins TRBV6-2 or TRBV6-3 to TRBJ2-2, with 8 bases aligning to TRBD2. The CDR3 covers 16 residues. Germline CDR1 reads MNHEY; CDR2 reads SVGEGT. The V gene end was trimmed by 7 bases and the J gene end by 3 bases; junction bases not matched to a gene: 10. CDR3 DNA sequence: TGTGCCAGCAATAGAAGAGCGGGAGTTTACACCGGGGAGCTGTTTTTT. This encodes CASNRRAGVYTGELFF.

The chain couples TRBV7-2 to TRBJ1-5; no definite D call. Between the trimmed V and J ends, which lost 5 bases and 1 base, there was a span of 18 bases. The CDR3 contains 17 residues. Germline V gives CDR1 SGHTA, CDR2 FQGNSA. The CDR3 nucleotides read TGTGCCAGCAGCCCCCTCCTAGCTGACCGAAGCAATCAGCCCCAGCATTTT. This encodes CASSPLLADRSNQPQHF.

The gene calls are TRBV27 and TRBJ2-5, with 10 bases aligning to TRBD2. This CDR3 is 15 amino acids long. Unmatched junction bases numbered 2, after V lost 0 bases and J lost 4 bases. Germline values: CDR1 MNHEY, CDR2 SMNVEV (reference sequence). The CDR3: CASSLSSGGPETQYF. The CDR3 DNA reads as TGTGCCAGCAGTTTATCTAGCGGGGGGCCAGAGACCCAGTACTTC.

This clonotype turned up a few times. This chain connects TRBV7-2 to TRBJ1-4; perhaps TRBD1 as D (6 bases). Germline assignment: CDR1 SGHTA and CDR2 FQGNSA. There are 13 residues in the CDR3. Trimming took off 5 bases at V and 3 bases at J, with 7 bases between the two ends. CDR3 in amino acids: CASSGGPNEKLFF. In DNA form, the CDR3 reads TGTGCCAGCAGCGGGGGGCCTAATGAAAAACTGTTTTTT.

The chain has TRBV12-3 or TRBV12-4 and TRBJ1-3, with no clear D. CDR3 length equals 14 residues. With 3 bases removed from V and 0 bases from J, the gap between germline ends came to 6 bases. The CDR3 DNA reads TGTGCCAGCAGTTTTTGGATCTCTGGAAACACCATATATTTT. Its protein is CASSFWISGNTIYF.

This clonotype was seen a handful of times. The chain recombines TRBV20-1 with TRBJ2-7; D is perhaps TRBD1 (5 bases). The germline gives CDR1 DFQATT, CDR2 SNEGSKA (reference sequence). This CDR3 region has 12 residues. Trimming pared 0 bases from V and 7 bases from J, leaving 10 bases between. CDR3 coding DNA: TGCAGTGCTAGAGATAATAGGGGTGAGCAGTACTTC. It yields the protein CSARDNRGEQYF.

The rearrangement uses TRBV7-9 and TRBJ1-5; D gene unclear. Germline V gene lookup returns CDR1 SEHNR and CDR2 FQNEAQ (reference sequence). V lost 1 base, J lost 3 bases, and 10 bases lay in between. The length of the CDR3 is 15 residues. The CDR3 reads CASSLGGFLNQPQHF. As DNA, the CDR3 is TGTGCCAGCAGCTTAGGAGGGTTCCTCAATCAGCCCCAGCATTTT. The entire variable domain, with the rest obtained from reference TRBV7-9 and TRBJ1-5, is as follows: DTGVSQNPRHKITKRGQNVTFRCDPISEHNRLYWYRQTLGQGPEFLTYFQNEAQLEKSRLLSDRFSAERPKGSFSTLEIQRTEQGDSAMYLCASSLGGFLNQPQHFGDGTRLSIL.